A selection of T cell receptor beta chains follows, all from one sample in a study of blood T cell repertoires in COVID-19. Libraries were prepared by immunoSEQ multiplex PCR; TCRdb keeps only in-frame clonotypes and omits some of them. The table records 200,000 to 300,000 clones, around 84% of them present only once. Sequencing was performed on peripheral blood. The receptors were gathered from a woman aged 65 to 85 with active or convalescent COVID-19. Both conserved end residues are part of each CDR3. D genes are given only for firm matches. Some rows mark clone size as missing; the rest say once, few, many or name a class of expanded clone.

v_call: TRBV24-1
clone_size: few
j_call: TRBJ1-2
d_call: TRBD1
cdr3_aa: CATSDPSIQGQGYTF
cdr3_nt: TGTGCCACCAGTGACCCGTCCATACAGGGGCAGGGCTACACCTTC

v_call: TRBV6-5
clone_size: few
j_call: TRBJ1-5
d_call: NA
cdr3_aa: CASTEIGVRNQPQHF
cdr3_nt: TGTGCCAGCACCGAAATCGGGGTGAGAAATCAGCCCCAGCATTTT

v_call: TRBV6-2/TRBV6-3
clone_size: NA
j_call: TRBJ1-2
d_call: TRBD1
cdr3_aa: CASSWSRGTGGYGYTF
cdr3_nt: TGTGCCAGCAGTTGGAGCCGCGGGACAGGGGGCTATGGCTACACCTTC

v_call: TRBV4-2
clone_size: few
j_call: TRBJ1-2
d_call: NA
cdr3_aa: CASSVAGAGYTF
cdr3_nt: TGTGCCAGCAGTGTGGCGGGAGCTGGCTACACCTTC

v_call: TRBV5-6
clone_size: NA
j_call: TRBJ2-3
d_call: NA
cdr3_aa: CASSSPIGSGDTQYF
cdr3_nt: TGTGCCAGCAGCTCCCCCATTGGGAGCGGAGATACGCAGTATTTT

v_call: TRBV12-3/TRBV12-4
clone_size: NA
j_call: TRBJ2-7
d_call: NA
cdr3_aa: CASRGLYEQYF
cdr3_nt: TGTGCCAGCCGAGGCCTCTACGAGCAGTACTTC

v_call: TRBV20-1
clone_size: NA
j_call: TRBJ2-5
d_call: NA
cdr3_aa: CTARGGETQYF
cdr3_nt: TGCACTGCAAGGGGGGGCGAGACCCAGTACTTC

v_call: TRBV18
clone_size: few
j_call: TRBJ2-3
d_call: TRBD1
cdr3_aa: CASSPNPGTGAGTDTQYF
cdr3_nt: TGTGCCAGCTCACCTAACCCCGGGACAGGGGCTGGCACAGATACGCAGTATTTT

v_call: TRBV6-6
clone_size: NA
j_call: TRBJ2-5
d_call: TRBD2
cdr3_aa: CASQRLAGGPQETQYF
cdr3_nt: TGTGCCAGCCAAAGACTAGCGGGGGGTCCCCAAGAGACCCAGTACTTC

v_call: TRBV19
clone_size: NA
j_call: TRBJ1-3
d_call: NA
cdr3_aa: CASSLGRVYTIYF
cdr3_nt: TGTGCCAGTAGTCTTGGGAGAGTCTACACCATATATTTT

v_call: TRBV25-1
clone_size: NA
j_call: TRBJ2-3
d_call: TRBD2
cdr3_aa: CASSLQRGGSDTQYF
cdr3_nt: TGTGCCAGCAGCCTCCAGCGGGGGGGTTCAGATACGCAGTATTTT

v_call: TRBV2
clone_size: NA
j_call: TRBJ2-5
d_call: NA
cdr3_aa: CASSDVGAGQETQYF
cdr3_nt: TGTGCCAGCAGTGACGTAGGAGCAGGGCAGGAGACCCAGTACTTC

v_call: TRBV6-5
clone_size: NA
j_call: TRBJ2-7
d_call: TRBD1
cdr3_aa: CASSFRDRGSYEQYF
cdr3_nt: TGTGCCAGCAGCTTCCGGGACAGGGGTTCCTACGAGCAGTACTTC

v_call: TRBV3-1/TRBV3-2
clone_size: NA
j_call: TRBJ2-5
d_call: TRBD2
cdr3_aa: CASSQLAGERKDQYF
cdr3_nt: TGTGCCAGCAGCCAATTAGCGGGAGAGAGGAAGGACCAGTACTTC

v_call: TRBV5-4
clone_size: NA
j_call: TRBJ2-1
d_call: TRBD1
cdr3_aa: CASSPPGQGGWYNEQFF
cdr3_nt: TGTGCCAGCAGCCCCCCGGGACAGGGAGGTTGGTACAATGAGCAGTTCTTC

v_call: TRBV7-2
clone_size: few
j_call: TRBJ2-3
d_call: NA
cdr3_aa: CASRRGPSDTQYF
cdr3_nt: TGTGCCAGCAGGAGAGGCCCGTCGGATACGCAGTATTTT

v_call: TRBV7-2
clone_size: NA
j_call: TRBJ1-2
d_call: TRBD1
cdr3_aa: CASSSDRANPHGYTF
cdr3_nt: TGTGCCAGCAGCTCCGACAGGGCCAACCCCCATGGCTACACCTTC

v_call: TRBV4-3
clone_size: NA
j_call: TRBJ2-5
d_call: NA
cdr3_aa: CASSQDARQETQYF
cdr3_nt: TGCGCCAGCAGCCAAGATGCCAGGCAAGAGACCCAGTACTTC

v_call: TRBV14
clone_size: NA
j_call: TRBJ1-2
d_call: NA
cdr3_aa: CASSRAGVRGYTF
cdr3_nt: TGTGCCAGCAGTCGAGCGGGGGTTCGTGGCTACACCTTC

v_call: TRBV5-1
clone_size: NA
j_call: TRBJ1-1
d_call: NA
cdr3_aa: CASSLSVARGSEAFF
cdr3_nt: TGCGCCAGCAGCTTGAGTGTCGCACGGGGGTCTGAAGCTTTCTTT

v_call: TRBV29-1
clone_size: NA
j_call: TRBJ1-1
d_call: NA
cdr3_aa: CSVEESFTEAFF
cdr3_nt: TGCAGCGTTGAAGAGTCCTTCACTGAAGCTTTCTTT

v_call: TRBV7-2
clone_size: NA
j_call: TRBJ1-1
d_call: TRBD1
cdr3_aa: CASSLQTGLTEAFF
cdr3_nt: TGTGCCAGCAGCTTACAGACAGGGCTCACTGAAGCTTTCTTT